Presented here are 15 T cell receptor beta chains from one specimen sequenced in a study of OX40 agonist ivuxolimab in advanced cancers. This table comes from immunoSEQ multiplex PCR, and its TCRdb copy is limited to in-frame clones, with some not included. There are under 40,000 clones in the sample; about 86% occur only once, and around 1.5% lies in the top ten. Specimen: CD4+ or CD8+ T cells sorted from blood, collected in a trial of the OX40 agonist ivuxolimab. Source of these receptors: an adult with an advanced solid tumor such as melanoma, head and neck, liver or kidney cancer.

This chain uses TRBV6-9 with TRBJ1-5; D not certain. Germline CDR1 MNHGY, CDR2 SVAAGI. The V and J ends lost 6 bases and 5 bases respectively, with 17 bases between them. This CDR3 is built from 15 residues. The CDR3 loop reads CASRRGSTDDQPQHF. The CDR3 region has the DNA TGTGCCAGCAGACGGGGATCGACGGACGATCAGCCCCAGCATTTT.

V and J are TRBV7-2 and TRBJ2-3; perhaps TRBD2 as D (5 bases). The V gene lost 4 bases and the J gene lost 1 base, with 9 bases spanning the gap. Germline CDR1 SGHTA, CDR2 FQGNSA. This CDR3 is 14 amino acids long. In DNA form, the CDR3 reads TGTGCCAGCAGCTCAAGCGGACGCACAGATACGCAGTATTTT. Residues: CASSSSGRTDTQYF.

V gene TRBV5-1 combines with J gene TRBJ1-4, with D hard to call. V lost 4 bases and J lost 4, with 11 bases in between. CDR1 and CDR2 from the germline V gene are SGHRS and YFSETQ. This CDR3 is 14 amino acids long. This CDR3 reads CASSPEDGNEKLFF. The CDR3 nucleotides are TGCGCCAGCAGCCCCGAGGATGGTAATGAAAAACTGTTTTTT.

This clone is medium-sized (0.01 to 0.1%) by share. V is TRBV28 and J is TRBJ2-7; unclear D gene. Per the germline V gene, CDR1 is MDHEN and CDR2 is SYDVKM. V was pared by 4 bases and J by 6 bases, with 10 bases between. This CDR3 is built from 12 residues. CDR3 residues: CASSSGPTEQYF. The CDR3 nucleotides are TGTGCCAGCAGTTCCGGGCCCACCGAGCAGTACTTC.

Remarks on this clone: A read error may account for a junction end that differs from germline. This rearrangement joins TRBV7-2 to TRBJ2-2, with D maybe TRBD1 (5 bases). Germline lookup yields CDR1 SGHTA and CDR2 FQGNSA. The CDR3 is 14 residues long. CDR3 nucleotide sequence: TGTGCCAGCAGATTAGACAGGAACACCGGGGAGCTGTTTTTT. It encodes CASRLDRNTGELFF.

The chain carries TRBV12-5 and TRBJ1-3; 8 nucleotides align to TRBD1. The V gene's germline CDR1 is LGHNT and CDR2 FRNRAP. CDR3 length: 16 amino acids. The V gene end was trimmed by 6 bases and the J gene end by 4 bases; junction bases not matched to a gene: 11. CDR3 sequence: CASGGMTGVAGNTIYF. Written as DNA, the CDR3 is TGTGCTAGTGGGGGGATGACAGGGGTAGCGGGAAACACCATATATTTT.

This sequence joins TRBV9 and TRBJ1-1, with D perhaps matching TRBD1 (6 bases). Trimming removed 1 base at V and 1 base at J, with 8 bases between. The CDR3 sequence is 14 residues long. The germline V gene has CDR1 SGDLS and CDR2 YYNGEE. This CDR3 is CASSVIGGNTEAFF. The CDR3 DNA reads TGTGCCAGCAGCGTAATAGGGGGGAACACTGAAGCTTTCTTT.

The V gene is TRBV10-1, the J gene TRBJ2-2; a possible D gene is TRBD2 (7 bases). The CDR3 extends over 16 amino acids. V dropped 7 bases and J dropped 6 bases, with 21 bases sitting between them. Germline CDR1 WNHNN, CDR2 SYGVQD (reference sequence). This chain's CDR3 is CASKGGMADFPGELFF. The CDR3 coding sequence is TGCGCCAGCAAGGGGGGGATGGCGGATTTTCCCGGGGAGCTGTTTTTT.

The rearrangement joins TRBV28 to TRBJ1-1; perhaps TRBD1 as D (5 bases). Deletions cut 2 bases from V and 0 bases from J, with 13 bases between. The CDR3 is 16 residues long. Germline V gene lookup returns CDR1 MDHEN and CDR2 SYDVKM. The CDR3 coding sequence is TGTGCCAGCAGTTTAGATCTAGGGACCCTGAACACTGAAGCTTTCTTT. Its translation: CASSLDLGTLNTEAFF.

The table lists this clone with a few counts. The chain uses TRBV19 and TRBJ2-4; either TRBD1 or TRBD2 may fit D (5 bases each). Germline assignment: CDR1 LNHDA and CDR2 SQIVND (reference sequence). This CDR3 is built from 13 residues. The V end was cut by 8 bases, the J end by 5 bases, with 13 bases between. CDR3 protein: CASGRDRENIQYF. The CDR3 DNA follows: TGTGCCAGTGGCCGGGACCGGGAAAACATTCAGTACTTC.

The chain links TRBV4-1 to TRBJ2-7, with TRBD1 identical over 10 bases. CDR1 is MGHRA and CDR2 is YSYEKL in the germline V gene. Trimming cost V 3 bases and J 1 base; bases outside gene matches: 3. This CDR3 is built from 15 residues. The CDR3 coding sequence is TGCGCCAGCAGCCAGTGGGACAGGGGATCCTACGAGCAGTACTTC. Translation: CASSQWDRGSYEQYF.

This clone was counted once. The chain joins TRBV5-3 to TRBJ1-2; D is undetermined. TRBV5-3 is given ORF status, its function remaining uncertain. Trimming stripped 8 bases from V and 7 bases from J, with 18 bases between. The CDR3 loop spans 13 amino acids. Here the CDR3 DNA reads TGTGCCAGCAGAGCGATGGGAAGTAGTGGCTACACCTTC. It is translated as CASRAMGSSGYTF.

The V gene is TRBV5-1, the J gene TRBJ1-1; D unresolved. The length of the CDR3 is 14 residues. Germline CDR1 reads SGHRS; CDR2 reads YFSETQ. V dropped 2 bases and J dropped 1 base, with 9 bases sitting between them. The CDR3 coding sequence is TGCGCCAGCAGCTTTGCCAGGACGAACACTGAAGCTTTCTTT. It yields the protein CASSFARTNTEAFF.

V usage is TRBV11-3 and J usage is TRBJ2-5, with TRBD2 matching 11 bases. The V gene end was trimmed by 1 base and the J gene end by 3 bases; junction bases not matched to a gene: 1. The CDR3 length is 15 residues. Per the germline V gene, CDR1 is SGHNT and CDR2 is YENEEA. The CDR3 sequence is CASSLGGLAEETQYF. DNA for the CDR3: TGTGCCAGCAGCTTAGGGGGACTAGCGGAAGAGACCCAGTACTTC.

This clone was observed once. V gene TRBV7-2 combines with J gene TRBJ2-7; D perhaps matches TRBD2 (6 bases). The germline V gene has CDR1 SGHTA and CDR2 FQGNSA. The V gene lost 6 bases and the J gene lost 1 base, with 13 bases spanning the gap. The CDR3 consists of 14 residues. The CDR3 loop reads CASSRERRSYEQYF. CDR3 coding DNA: TGTGCCAGCAGTCGGGAGCGGAGGTCCTACGAGCAGTACTTC. Filled out from reference TRBV7-2 and TRBJ2-7, the complete variable domain reads GAGVSQSPSNKVTEKGKDVELRCDPISGHTALYWYRQSLGQGLEFLIYFQGNSAPDKSGLPSDRFSAERTGGSVSTLTIQRTQQEDSAVYLCASSRERRSYEQYFGPGTRLTVT.